This T cell receptor beta chain emerged from a study of shared clonotypes between healthy human individuals. V was pared by 1 base and J by 7 bases, with 3 bases of the junction left unmatched. CDR1 KGHSH and CDR2 LQKENI come from the germline V gene. The CDR3 consists of 14 residues. The donors, healthy adults who were HIV-negative, had experienced no recent acute infections or vaccinations. Assay used: immunoSEQ multiplex PCR; TCRdb lists only in-frame clones, some missing. The sample records fewer than 2.5 million clones, more than 85% being singletons. Sequences were obtained from naive CD4+ T cells from PBMCs. Sample subset: CD45RA+ positively selected. The chain combines TRBV18 with TRBJ2-1, with 8 bases identical to TRBD2. This clonotype originated in a man younger than 35 in good health. Some clones in this sample may be carry-over from other donors' samples. In DNA, the CDR3 is TGTGCCAGCTCACCACTAGCGGGAAGGAATGAGCAGTTCTTC. Amino acid sequence: CASSPLAGRNEQFF.